The 16 T cell receptor beta chains reported below all come from one sample, sequenced in a study of blood T cell repertoires in COVID-19. Sequenced by immunoSEQ multiplex PCR; TCRdb stores in-frame clones only, minus some. The sample records tens of thousands of clones, around 80% being singletons. Input material: peripheral blood. The origin of the receptors is a woman older than 75 with acute or convalescent COVID-19.

The chain couples TRBV7-9 to TRBJ2-7; a possible D gene is TRBD2 (6 bases). Deletions cut 6 bases from V and 0 bases from J, with 12 bases between. Per the germline V gene, CDR1 is SEHNR and CDR2 is FQNEAQ (reference sequence). This CDR3 has 14 residues. CDR3 in DNA: TGTGCCAGCAGGCCGCGGGAAGGCTCCTACGAGCAGTACTTC. Translation: CASRPREGSYEQYF.

The chain employs TRBV2 and TRBJ1-5; the D gene is possibly TRBD1 (5 bases). Germline CDR1 SNHLY, CDR2 FYNNEI. Trimming took 3 bases from V and 2 from J, leaving 11 bases between them. CDR3 size: 15 residues. CDR3 loop: CASSDGAFGNQPQHF. CDR3 DNA sequence: TGTGCCAGCAGTGATGGGGCATTTGGCAATCAGCCCCAGCATTTT.

The chain carries TRBV7-2 and TRBJ1-2; TRBD1 agrees at 8 bases. V shed 5 bases and J 4 bases; nucleotides not matched to a gene: 6. The germline V gene has CDR1 SGHTA and CDR2 FQGNSA. The CDR3 runs to 14 residues. CDR3 nucleotide sequence: TGTGCCAGCAGCCAATCTACAGGGGGCTATGGCTACACCTTC. This codes for CASSQSTGGYGYTF.

The chain employs TRBV27 and TRBJ2-7, with D perhaps TRBD1 (7 bases). V was pared by 2 bases and J by 8 bases, with 16 bases between. Germline-derived CDR1 and CDR2 are MNHEY and SMNVEV (reference sequence). There are 14 residues in the CDR3. In DNA, the CDR3 is TGTGCCAGCAGTTTAGCGGGACAGCTCGGGCAGCAGTACTTC. Translation: CASSLAGQLGQQYF.

V gene TRBV19 combines with J gene TRBJ2-2; TRBD2 matches 10 bases. The CDR3 is 17 amino acids. CDR1 and CDR2 (germline): LNHDA, SQIVND (reference sequence). Trimming removed 5 bases from V and 4 bases from J; junction bases left unmatched: 10. CDR3 protein: CASSRSGGRFFTGELFF. CDR3 in DNA: TGTGCCAGTAGTCGTAGCGGGGGGCGATTCTTCACCGGGGAGCTGTTTTTT.

Here the CDR3 reads CASSLGADIWGLYEQYF. The CDR3 DNA reads TGTGCCAGCAGCTTGGGGGCTGATATTTGGGGGCTCTACGAGCAGTACTTC. The rearrangement links TRBV5-6 to TRBJ2-7, with a possible D match to TRBD1 (6 bases). CDR1 SGHDT and CDR2 YYEEEE come from the germline V gene. Trimming removed 0 bases from V and 3 bases from J, with 19 bases in between. The CDR3 spans 17 residues.

The chain links TRBV6-2 or TRBV6-3 to TRBJ2-3, with D uncertain. CDR1 and CDR2 from the germline V gene are MNHEY and SVGEGT. The CDR3 length is 14 residues. The V end lost 0 bases, the J end lost 5 bases, and 9 bases lay between the germline ends. The CDR3 DNA reads TGTGCCAGCAGTTACTCGAGAGCGTTAGATACGCAGTATTTT. As protein: CASSYSRALDTQYF.

The chain uses TRBV7-3 and TRBJ1-1; 11 positions agree with TRBD1. CDR1 and CDR2 from the germline V gene are SGHTA and FQGTGA. The CDR3 contains 18 residues. V dropped 2 bases and J dropped 0; count of bases not matched to a gene: 8. In nucleotides, the CDR3 is TGTGCCAGCAGCTTACGGGGAGGGACAGGGGGTCTGAACACTGAAGCTTTCTTT. Its protein is CASSLRGGTGGLNTEAFF.

Of note for this clone: Within the sample, other DNA sequences also encode this same CDR3. V gene TRBV18 combines with J gene TRBJ1-1, with 9 bases that match TRBD1. Unmatched junction bases numbered 2, after V lost 5 bases and J lost 4 bases. This CDR3 is 13 amino acids long. CDR1 is KGHSH, CDR2 LQKENI, per germline. The CDR3, as DNA: TGTGCCAGCTCAGCGACAGGGGGCACTGAAGCTTTCTTT. Amino acid sequence: CASSATGGTEAFF.

V and J are TRBV18 and TRBJ2-2, with a tentative D call TRBD1 (5 bases). V was cut by 2 bases and J by 4 bases, with 5 bases left in between. The V gene's germline CDR1 is KGHSH and CDR2 LQKENI. The length of the CDR3 is 13 residues. The CDR3 nucleotides read TGTGCCAGCTCACCAGACAGCACCGGGGAGCTGTTTTTT. The encoded protein is CASSPDSTGELFF.

The chain links TRBV11-3 to TRBJ1-3, with D unclear. V was trimmed by 6 bases and J by 4 bases, leaving 10 bases between them. The CDR3 extends over 13 amino acids. CDR1 and CDR2 (germline): SGHNT, YENEEA. The CDR3 region has the DNA TGTGCCAGCAGTCAGACCGGGGGAAACACCATATATTTT. Its translation is CASSQTGGNTIYF.

V is TRBV19 and J is TRBJ1-1; TRBD1 matches at 8 bases. Germline V gene data show CDR1 as LNHDA and CDR2 as SQIVND (reference sequence). V lost 2 bases to trimming and J lost 8 bases; unmatched junction nucleotides: 7. The CDR3 extends over 14 amino acids. The CDR3 nucleotides are TGTGCCAGTAGTATACAGGGGGCCGTTAGAGAAGCTTTCTTT. Encoded protein: CASSIQGAVREAFF.

The chain carries TRBV24-1 and TRBJ2-5; D perhaps matches TRBD1 (6 bases). CDR1 and CDR2 from the germline V gene are KGHDR and SFDVKD. This CDR3 has 13 amino acids. V dropped 7 bases and J dropped 5 bases, with 13 bases sitting between them. The CDR3 nucleotides are TGTGCCACCAGCCCAGGGGTGGCGGAGACCCAGTACTTC. This encodes CATSPGVAETQYF.

The chain uses TRBV9 and TRBJ2-3; 8 positions agree with TRBD2. Looked up from germline, CDR1 is SGDLS and CDR2 is YYNGEE. The CDR3 has 14 residues. V shed 5 bases, J shed 4 bases, and the junction held 6 bases outside the gene matches. The CDR3 reads CASSAGGWADTQYF. CDR3 DNA sequence: TGTGCCAGCAGTGCGGGGGGCTGGGCAGATACGCAGTATTTT.

This chain connects TRBV24-1 to TRBJ2-2, with D possibly TRBD2 on 6 matching bases. V lost 4 bases to trimming and J lost 2 bases, with 16 bases between them. The CDR3 spans 17 residues. CDR1 and CDR2 (germline): KGHDR, SFDVKD. CDR3 protein: CATSDARGTPNTGELFF. The CDR3 DNA follows: TGTGCCACCAGTGACGCCCGGGGGACCCCTAACACCGGGGAGCTGTTTTTT.

The chain couples TRBV7-9 to TRBJ1-2; unclear D gene. Trimming pared 3 bases from V and 5 bases from J, leaving 13 bases between. The CDR3 consists of 14 residues. Germline V gene sequence: CDR1 SEHNR, CDR2 FQNEAQ (reference sequence). CDR3 coding DNA: TGTGCCAGCAGCTTGGAGGCGGGCGGGTATGGCTACACCTTC. Its protein is CASSLEAGGYGYTF.